This record covers a single T cell receptor (beta chain). Its antigen is unidentified. This sample was taken from a study of T cell responses to AZD1222 COVID-19 vaccine. Study in general: Second doses at about 4 or about 12 weeks were pooled.

Using immunoSEQ multiplex PCR, the repertoire was profiled, and TCRdb retains in-frame clones only, with some absent. The table shows approximately 74,000 clones, with 80% to 90% occurring only once. Study outcomes and limitations: Reports indicate that nearly half of spike-specific TCRs are directed at unmutated variant regions. Repertoire sampling occurred only after the peak T cell response.

The CDR3 spans 13 residues. Germline V gene sequence: CDR1 MDHEN, CDR2 SYDVKM. The germline V and J ends were trimmed by 6 bases and 6 bases, with 11 bases remaining between them. Specimen: peripheral blood, collected on day 0 of AZD1222 vaccination. This receptor was obtained from an adult in good health. V gene TRBV28 combines with J gene TRBJ1-4, with D tentatively TRBD1 (5 bases). The CDR3 sequence: CASSPGRDEKLFF. CDR3 sequence (DNA): TGTGCCAGCAGCCCGGGACGGGATGAAAAACTGTTTTTT.